These 25 T cell receptor beta chains were all obtained from the same sample, sequenced in a study of blood T cells in healthy people across ages. A sample-barcoded 5' primer and a J-beta primer mix were used in a second PCR of roughly 7 to 12 cycles. MiXCR, applied by TCRdb to the 5' RACE reads, yields one record per CDR3 protein. The profile shows about 680,000 distinct CDR3 sequences, around half of them singletons. The specimen sequenced was blood. All receptors derive from a woman aged 60-70 years in good health.

The chain has TRBV4-3 and TRBJ2-6, with D hard to call. Germline CDR1 reads LGHNA; CDR2 reads YSLEER. Between the trimmed V and J ends, which lost 0 bases and 0 bases, there was a span of 12 bases. CDR3 size: 18 residues. The CDR3 loop reads CASSQDRPRSSGANVLTF. The CDR3 DNA reads as TGCGCCAGCAGCCAAGATAGACCCCGGAGCTCTGGGGCCAACGTCCTGACTTTC.

This chain joins TRBV14 and TRBJ1-1, with D unresolved. Looked up from germline, CDR1 is SGHDN and CDR2 is FVKESK. The ends were cut back, 6 bases at V and 8 bases at J, with 19 bases in the middle. CDR3 size: 14 residues. As DNA, the CDR3 is TGTGCCAGCAGTCAAAGGTATCGTGGCACGGAAGCTTTCTTT. This encodes CASSQRYRGTEAFF.

The rearrangement links TRBV20-1 to TRBJ2-3; D call uncertain. Germline CDR1 and CDR2: DFQATT and SNEGSKA (reference sequence). The CDR3 runs to 15 residues. Deletions cut 8 bases from V and 0 bases from J, with 18 bases between. The CDR3 here is CSTRRQQTSTDTQYF. The CDR3, as DNA: TGCAGTACCCGTCGCCAGCAAACTAGCACAGATACGCAGTATTTT.

The rearrangement links TRBV4-3 to TRBJ2-7, with D perhaps matching TRBD2 (6 bases). The V and J ends lost 0 bases and 7 bases respectively, with 19 bases between them. Germline CDR1 and CDR2: LGHNA and YSLEER. The CDR3 totals 16 residues. For the CDR3, the DNA is TGCGCCAGCAGCCAAGACGGCCTAGCGCGCTACAATGAGCAGTACTTC. It translates to CASSQDGLARYNEQYF.

The V and J genes are TRBV12-3 or TRBV12-4 and TRBJ2-4; TRBD2 matches 8 bases. Germline trimming cut 3 bases from V and 3 bases from J; bases unmatched to any gene: 7. The CDR3 is made up of 16 amino acids. CDR3 sequence: CASSFSVAGIKNIQYF. CDR3 in DNA: TGTGCCAGCAGTTTTTCTGTAGCGGGAATCAAAAACATTCAGTACTTC.

The V gene is TRBV4-2, the J gene TRBJ1-4; D is unclear. This CDR3 has 18 residues. CDR1 is LGHNA, CDR2 YNFKEQ, per germline. Trimming pared 0 bases from V and 0 bases from J, leaving 14 bases between. The DNA for the CDR3 is TGTGCCAGCAGCCAAGAAGGGCTAGCGATTGCAACTAATGAAAAACTGTTTTTT. Amino acids: CASSQEGLAIATNEKLFF.

The CDR3 is CASSEEGLAVYF. The DNA of the CDR3 is TGTGCCAGCAGTGAGGAGGGACTAGCTGTGTACTTC. This sequence joins TRBV2 and TRBJ2-5; 9 nucleotides match TRBD2. The length of the CDR3 is 12 residues. Germline trimming cut 3 bases from V and 13 bases from J; bases unmatched to any gene: 6. Germline loops: CDR1 SNHLY, CDR2 FYNNEI.

The chain links TRBV10-3 to TRBJ2-7, with 10 bases that match TRBD2. The CDR3 contains 14 residues. V was clipped by 5 bases and J by 4 bases; unmatched bases: 5. CDR1 and CDR2 (germline): ENHRY, SYGVKD. The DNA for the CDR3 is TGTGCCATCAGTAAAGCGGGAGGGCAGTACGAGCAGTACTTC. Protein: CAISKAGGQYEQYF.

This clonotype was seen a handful of times. The V call is TRBV3-1, the J call TRBJ2-1; TRBD2 agrees at 12 bases. The V gene end was trimmed by 4 bases and the J gene end by 9 bases; junction bases not matched to a gene: 10. The CDR3 has 16 amino acids. The germline V gene has CDR1 LGHDT and CDR2 YNNKEL (reference sequence). This CDR3 is CASSRPSSGRAIEQFF. CDR3 in DNA: TGTGCCAGCAGCCGCCCTTCTAGCGGGAGGGCCATTGAGCAGTTCTTC.

The rearrangement joins TRBV4-3 to TRBJ1-2, with a weak D call TRBD1 (5 bases). Germline V CDR1 and CDR2: LGHNA, YSLEER. The CDR3 has 17 residues. Trimming left V 0 bases short and J 4 bases short, with 18 bases between. The CDR3 nucleotides read TGCGCCAGCAGCCAAGACGGAGGCGACTGGGGCCCCTATGGCTACACCTTC. As protein: CASSQDGGDWGPYGYTF.

The rearrangement links TRBV3-1 to TRBJ1-2; weak D call: TRBD1 (5 bases). V was pared by 1 base and J by 0 bases, with 12 bases between. Germline lookup yields CDR1 LGHDT and CDR2 YNNKEL (reference sequence). The CDR3 loop spans 16 amino acids. The CDR3 sequence is CASSQAAGATNYGYTF. CDR3 DNA sequence: TGTGCCAGCAGCCAAGCTGCCGGGGCCACTAACTATGGCTACACCTTC.

J is TRBJ2-6 and V is TRBV28; no clear D gene. Germline V gene lookup returns CDR1 MDHEN and CDR2 SYDVKM. With 6 bases removed from V and 4 bases from J, the gap between germline ends came to 7 bases. The CDR3 has 13 amino acids. This chain's CDR3 is CASSGQGANVLTF. The CDR3 nucleotides read TGTGCCAGCAGCGGTCAAGGGGCCAACGTCCTGACTTTC.

The chain is built from TRBV10-3 and TRBJ1-4, with D maybe TRBD1 (6 bases). This CDR3 spans 14 amino acids. V lost 5 bases, J lost 4 bases, and 11 bases lay in between. The germline V gene encodes CDR1 ENHRY and CDR2 SYGVKD. CDR3 region: CAISPTGINEKLFF. Written as DNA, the CDR3 is TGTGCCATCAGTCCGACAGGAATTAATGAAAAACTGTTTTTT.

The chain is built from TRBV5-1 and TRBJ2-2; 13 bases align to TRBD2. This CDR3 is built from 20 residues. Looked up from germline, CDR1 is SGHRS and CDR2 is YFSETQ. The V and J ends lost 3 bases and 6 bases, in that order; junction bases with no gene match: 17. The CDR3 nucleotides read TGCGCCAGCAGCTCGGATACCGGACTAGCGGGAGTTAGGATGTCCGGGGAGCTGTTTTTT. Translated, it gives CASSSDTGLAGVRMSGELFF.

This clonotype showed up just once. An end of the junction does not agree with germline; a read error may underlie this. The V and J genes are TRBV20-1 and TRBJ2-3; no definite D call. Per the germline V gene, CDR1 is DFQATT and CDR2 is SNEGSKA (reference sequence). This CDR3 is 16 amino acids long. CDR3 DNA sequence: TGCAGTGCTAGTAAGGTCGAGCGTACTTACACAGATATGCAGTATTTT. Its translation is CSASKVERTYTDMQYF.

This clonotype has a handful of counts. The chain carries TRBV28 and TRBJ2-7, with 10 bases fitting TRBD2. The CDR3 extends over 15 amino acids. Germline-derived CDR1 and CDR2 are MDHEN and SYDVKM. J gave up 2 bases and V 4 bases, and 5 bases lay outside the gene matches. CDR3 sequence (DNA): TGTGCCAGCAGTTCCTCTAGCGGGAGACCCTACGAGCAGTACTTC. Translating gives CASSSSSGRPYEQYF.

This clonotype was recorded a few times. This chain connects TRBV3-1 to TRBJ2-2, with TRBD2 matching over 10 bases. Looked up from germline, CDR1 is LGHDT and CDR2 is YNNKEL (reference sequence). Trimming at V came to 4 bases and at J to 6 bases, leaving 5 bases not matched to a gene. The CDR3 is made up of 15 amino acids. The CDR3 loop reads CASSLSSGSAGELFF. CDR3 sequence (DNA): TGTGCCAGCAGCCTTTCTAGCGGGAGTGCCGGGGAGCTGTTTTTT.

The J gene is TRBJ1-3, the V gene TRBV7-9, with D possibly being TRBD1 (6 bases). The CDR3 consists of 16 residues. Germline loops: CDR1 SEHNR, CDR2 FQNEAQ (reference sequence). The V end lost 2 bases, the J end lost 0 bases, and 11 bases lay between the germline ends. CDR3 bases: TGTGCCAGCAGCTTATTAGGACAGACCTCTGGAAACACCATATATTTT. Encoded protein: CASSLLGQTSGNTIYF.

This clonotype turned up a few times. This chain uses TRBV6-1 with TRBJ1-6, with D possibly matching TRBD1 (6 bases). The CDR3 is 13 amino acids. Germline CDR1 MNHNS, CDR2 SASEGT. Between the trimmed V and J ends, which lost 6 bases and 7 bases, there was a span of 10 bases. DNA for the CDR3: TGTGCCAGCAGGGACAGAGGAAATTCACCCCTCCACTTT. The encoded protein is CASRDRGNSPLHF.

The chain joins TRBV5-5 to TRBJ2-7; D is perhaps TRBD2 (5 bases). The length of the CDR3 is 15 residues. The V end lost 0 bases, the J end lost 3 bases, and 13 bases lay between the germline ends. Looked up from germline, CDR1 is SGHKS and CDR2 is YYEKEE (reference sequence). CDR3 sequence: CASSLGLAANYEQYF. Written as DNA, the CDR3 is TGTGCCAGCAGCTTGGGTCTAGCAGCAAACTACGAGCAGTACTTC.

This clonotype was recorded a few times. This chain connects TRBV4-2 to TRBJ1-1; D is undetermined. Trimming removed 1 base from V and 7 bases from J, with 10 bases in between. The length of the CDR3 is 13 residues. Germline CDR1 reads LGHNA; CDR2 reads YNFKEQ. CDR3 amino acids: CASSQVHEGEAFF. In DNA, the CDR3 is TGTGCCAGCAGCCAAGTACACGAGGGTGAAGCTTTCTTT.

J is TRBJ2-7 and V is TRBV2; 12 bases line up with TRBD2. The germline V gene has CDR1 SNHLY and CDR2 FYNNEI. The CDR3 runs to 15 residues. V shed 5 bases, J shed 7 bases, and the junction held 9 bases outside the gene matches. The CDR3 is CASSPRLAGAGEQYF. DNA for the CDR3: TGTGCCAGCAGTCCGAGACTAGCGGGAGCTGGAGAGCAGTACTTC.

This clonotype occurred a few times. The chain is built from TRBV24-1 and TRBJ2-3, with unresolved D. Germline values: CDR1 KGHDR, CDR2 SFDVKD. Trimming removed 9 bases from V and 2 bases from J, with 11 bases in between. The CDR3 sequence is 13 residues long. CDR3 protein: CATQAGLTDTQYF. In DNA form, the CDR3 reads TGTGCCACCCAGGCCGGGCTCACAGATACGCAGTATTTT.

This clonotype occurred a few times. The chain employs TRBV11-1 and TRBJ2-7; TRBD2 might be the D (6 bases). V was pared by 5 bases and J by 3 bases, with 14 bases between. The CDR3 consists of 14 residues. The V gene's germline CDR1 is SGHAT and CDR2 FQDESV (reference sequence). CDR3: CASSPRLGLYEQYF. The DNA for the CDR3 is TGTGCCAGCAGCCCCCGACTAGGACTCTACGAGCAGTACTTC.

There are a few counts of this clonotype. CDR3 sequence: CASSLSSRTDTQYF. The CDR3 region has the DNA TGTGCCAGCAGTTTATCTTCTCGCACAGATACGCAGTATTTT. The chain couples TRBV27 to TRBJ2-3; no firm D call. The CDR3 covers 14 residues. Germline CDR1 is MNHEY and CDR2 is SMNVEV (reference sequence). Deletions cut 0 bases from V and 1 base from J, with 5 bases between.